Listed below are T cell receptor beta chains from one sample, sequenced in a study of identical twins. TCRdb reprocessed the 5' RACE reads with MiXCR, giving one entry per CDR3 protein. The data contain 500,000 to 550,000 distinct CDR3 sequences, less than 25% of them singletons. These same data were also listed under a study on T cells expressing NK-cell markers.

The specimen sequenced was CD4+ T cells sorted from blood. These receptors were collected from a woman aged 18 to 35 in good health. The CDR3 runs from the conserved cysteine through the conserved F or W. The order of the fields is clone size, J gene, D gene, V gene, CDR3 DNA, CDR3 protein. A D gene is named only where the DNA matches it firmly. Size is omitted from some rows. Given values are once, few, many or a class for expanded clones.

clone_size: -
j_call: TRBJ2-1
d_call: -
v_call: TRBV20-1
cdr3_nt: TGCAGTGCCACGGACTTTCCGAGCTCCTACAATGAGCAGTTCTTC
cdr3_aa: CSATDFPSSYNEQFF

clone_size: -
j_call: TRBJ2-3
d_call: TRBD1
v_call: TRBV10-3
cdr3_nt: TGTGCCATCAGGGGACAGGGTGATGGGACAGATACGCAGTATTTT
cdr3_aa: CAIRGQGDGTDTQYF

clone_size: few
j_call: TRBJ2-7
d_call: -
v_call: TRBV29-1
cdr3_nt: TGCAGCGCTAGCCTTTGGCAGGGGGGTCACGAGCAGTACTTC
cdr3_aa: CSASLWQGGHEQYF

clone_size: -
j_call: TRBJ2-2
d_call: TRBD1
v_call: TRBV5-1
cdr3_nt: TGCGCCAGCAGGACAGGGGGGCAAACTAGCACCGGGGAGCTGTTTTTT
cdr3_aa: CASRTGGQTSTGELFF

clone_size: few
j_call: TRBJ2-1
d_call: TRBD2
v_call: TRBV12-3/TRBV12-4
cdr3_nt: TGTGCCAGCAGTTTAGGATTTAGCGGGGGGGCATATGAGCAGTTCTTC
cdr3_aa: CASSLGFSGGAYEQFF

clone_size: -
j_call: TRBJ2-2
d_call: TRBD2
v_call: TRBV6-5
cdr3_nt: TGTGCCAGCAGTTACCCCAGCGGGGGGGCGACCGGGGAGCTGTTTTTT
cdr3_aa: CASSYPSGGATGELFF

clone_size: -
j_call: TRBJ2-2
d_call: -
v_call: TRBV4-3
cdr3_nt: TGCGCCAGCAGCCAGTGGGCGAGTATCCTCCCGGCCGGGGAGCTGTTTTTT
cdr3_aa: CASSQWASILPAGELFF

clone_size: -
j_call: TRBJ2-7
d_call: -
v_call: TRBV7-8
cdr3_nt: TGTGCCAGCAGCCGGCTAACAGGTTCCTACGAGCAGTACTTC
cdr3_aa: CASSRLTGSYEQYF

clone_size: few
j_call: TRBJ2-7
d_call: -
v_call: TRBV7-9
cdr3_nt: TGTGCCAGCAGCCTGGGCTACGGGATTCGGACTTACGAGCAGTACTTC
cdr3_aa: CASSLGYGIRTYEQYF

clone_size: few
j_call: TRBJ1-5
d_call: -
v_call: TRBV12-3/TRBV12-4
cdr3_nt: TGTGCCAGCAGCCTCCACTCCGGGGGTAGTCAGCCCCAGCATTTT
cdr3_aa: CASSLHSGGSQPQHF

clone_size: -
j_call: TRBJ1-5
d_call: -
v_call: TRBV20-1
cdr3_nt: TGCAGTGCTAGTGCGGGGCAGGGGCTGTATAGCAATCAGCCCCAGCATTTT
cdr3_aa: CSASAGQGLYSNQPQHF

clone_size: few
j_call: TRBJ2-7
d_call: TRBD2
v_call: TRBV5-5
cdr3_nt: TGTGCCAGCAGCCTGGGACTAGCGGGAGCAGCTTACGAGCAGTACTTC
cdr3_aa: CASSLGLAGAAYEQYF

clone_size: -
j_call: TRBJ2-4
d_call: TRBD2
v_call: TRBV7-6
cdr3_nt: TGTGCCAGCAGCTTAGAACCCCCGAGGACTAGCGGGACAAGCAAAAACATTCAGTACTTC
cdr3_aa: CASSLEPPRTSGTSKNIQYF

clone_size: -
j_call: TRBJ2-7
d_call: -
v_call: TRBV21-1
cdr3_nt: TGTGCCAGCAGCAATGGGACAGGGACGAATACCTACGAGCAGTACTTC
cdr3_aa: CASSNGTGTNTYEQYF

clone_size: -
j_call: TRBJ1-2
d_call: TRBD1
v_call: TRBV12-5
cdr3_nt: TGTGCTAGTGGTTTGGTTATAACCCAGGGGGCTAATGGCTACACCTTC
cdr3_aa: CASGLVITQGANGYTF

clone_size: -
j_call: TRBJ2-1
d_call: -
v_call: TRBV12-3/TRBV12-4
cdr3_nt: TGTGCCAGCAGTCCTGAATCCGGACTATCCGAAGACTTC
cdr3_aa: CASSPESGLSEDF

clone_size: -
j_call: TRBJ2-1
d_call: TRBD2
v_call: TRBV6-6
cdr3_nt: TGTGCCAGCGCCGGACTAGAGACCCCTGAGCAGTTCTTC
cdr3_aa: CASAGLETPEQFF

clone_size: -
j_call: TRBJ2-7
d_call: -
v_call: TRBV12-3/TRBV12-4
cdr3_nt: TGTGCCAGCAGTTTAAGTGAGAGCTCCTACGAGCAGTACTTC
cdr3_aa: CASSLSESSYEQYF

clone_size: -
j_call: TRBJ1-1
d_call: -
v_call: TRBV12-3/TRBV12-4
cdr3_nt: TGTGCCAGCAGCCGAGGACAGCGGAACACTGAAGCTTTCTTT
cdr3_aa: CASSRGQRNTEAFF

clone_size: -
j_call: TRBJ1-1
d_call: -
v_call: TRBV6-5
cdr3_nt: TGTGCCAGCAGTTATATCCAGGGTCATAATGAAGCTTTCTTT
cdr3_aa: CASSYIQGHNEAFF

clone_size: -
j_call: TRBJ2-7
d_call: TRBD1
v_call: TRBV12-3/TRBV12-4
cdr3_nt: TGTGCCAGCGGCTGGAGGGACAGGGGTGTGAACGAGCAGTACTTC
cdr3_aa: CASGWRDRGVNEQYF

clone_size: -
j_call: TRBJ2-5
d_call: TRBD2
v_call: TRBV9
cdr3_nt: TGTGCCAGCAGCCCCTTCCCACTAGCGGGCCAACAAGAGACCCAGTACTTC
cdr3_aa: CASSPFPLAGQQETQYF

clone_size: -
j_call: TRBJ1-1
d_call: -
v_call: TRBV15
cdr3_nt: TGTGCCACCAGCAGGGGTATGGACAGTTCGACTGAAGCTTTCTTT
cdr3_aa: CATSRGMDSSTEAFF

clone_size: few
j_call: TRBJ2-3
d_call: -
v_call: TRBV29-1
cdr3_nt: TGCAGCGCAAAGAAGGCCGGGGGCAACACAGATACGCAGTATTTT
cdr3_aa: CSAKKAGGNTDTQYF

clone_size: -
j_call: TRBJ2-1
d_call: -
v_call: TRBV9
cdr3_nt: TGTGCCAGCAGCGTAACCGCCACCGTCCGGAATGAGCAGTTCTTC
cdr3_aa: CASSVTATVRNEQFF

clone_size: -
j_call: TRBJ2-1
d_call: TRBD2
v_call: TRBV20-1
cdr3_nt: TGCAGTGCTACGGCTAGCGGATACAATGAGCAGTTCTTC
cdr3_aa: CSATASGYNEQFF

clone_size: few
j_call: TRBJ1-1
d_call: -
v_call: TRBV29-1
cdr3_nt: TGCAGCGTTGAATCAGGAGCCATCCAGAACACTGAAGCTTTCTTT
cdr3_aa: CSVESGAIQNTEAFF

clone_size: few
j_call: TRBJ1-3
d_call: TRBD1
v_call: TRBV20-1
cdr3_nt: TGCAGTGCGGAAAGACAGGGCTTCTCTGGAAACACCATATATTTT
cdr3_aa: CSAERQGFSGNTIYF

clone_size: many
j_call: TRBJ2-5
d_call: TRBD2
v_call: TRBV10-3
cdr3_nt: TGTGCCATCAGGACTAGCGGAGTGCAAGAGACCCAGTACTTC
cdr3_aa: CAIRTSGVQETQYF

clone_size: few
j_call: TRBJ2-5
d_call: TRBD1
v_call: TRBV20-1
cdr3_nt: TGCAGTGCTAGAGCAACAAACAGGGGATGGGGGACCCAGTACTTC
cdr3_aa: CSARATNRGWGTQYF

clone_size: many
j_call: TRBJ2-1
d_call: TRBD2
v_call: TRBV10-3
cdr3_nt: TGTGCCATCTCCGGGACTACACCTTACAATGAGCAGTTCTTC
cdr3_aa: CAISGTTPYNEQFF

clone_size: -
j_call: TRBJ2-7
d_call: TRBD2
v_call: TRBV20-1
cdr3_nt: TGCAGTGCCCTTGATTTAACTAGCGGGAGCCGCGAGCAGTACTTC
cdr3_aa: CSALDLTSGSREQYF

clone_size: -
j_call: TRBJ2-5
d_call: -
v_call: TRBV7-8
cdr3_nt: TGTGCCAGCAGCGTAGAGACAGGACAAGAGACCCAGTACTTC
cdr3_aa: CASSVETGQETQYF

clone_size: -
j_call: TRBJ1-2
d_call: -
v_call: TRBV12-3/TRBV12-4
cdr3_nt: TGTGCCAGCAGTTACACAGGGAGCTACACCTTC
cdr3_aa: CASSYTGSYTF

clone_size: few
j_call: TRBJ2-1
d_call: TRBD2
v_call: TRBV20-1
cdr3_nt: TGCAGTGGGGGAGCGGGATCAAACAATGAGCAGTTCTTC
cdr3_aa: CSGGAGSNNEQFF

clone_size: -
j_call: TRBJ1-1
d_call: -
v_call: TRBV7-9
cdr3_nt: TGTGCCAGCAGCCTGGTCCCCCAAGACACTGAAGCTTTCTTT
cdr3_aa: CASSLVPQDTEAFF

clone_size: -
j_call: TRBJ1-1
d_call: -
v_call: TRBV7-9
cdr3_nt: TGTGCCAGCAGCTTAGGAGTCCGGACAGAAGGTACTGAAGCTTTCTTT
cdr3_aa: CASSLGVRTEGTEAFF

clone_size: few
j_call: TRBJ2-3
d_call: TRBD2
v_call: TRBV20-1
cdr3_nt: TGCAGTGCTCGGACTAGCGGGAGCTACACAGATACGCAGTATTTT
cdr3_aa: CSARTSGSYTDTQYF

clone_size: -
j_call: TRBJ2-1
d_call: -
v_call: TRBV20-1
cdr3_nt: TGCAGTGCTAGAGATTCCGGGGGAACCGGCAATGAGCAGTTCTTC
cdr3_aa: CSARDSGGTGNEQFF

clone_size: -
j_call: TRBJ1-1
d_call: -
v_call: TRBV7-6
cdr3_nt: TGTGCCAGCAGCTTATCTCCCGCGGGGGGAGGCACTGAAGCTTTCTTT
cdr3_aa: CASSLSPAGGGTEAFF

clone_size: few
j_call: TRBJ2-7
d_call: TRBD2
v_call: TRBV10-3
cdr3_nt: TGTGCCATCAGCTACGGGGGACTAGCCCCCTCGCGTTGGAGCTTC
cdr3_aa: CAISYGGLAPSRWSF

clone_size: -
j_call: TRBJ2-6
d_call: -
v_call: TRBV20-1
cdr3_nt: TGCAGTGCTTTTGGGGGATCTGGGGCCAACGTCCTGACTTTC
cdr3_aa: CSAFGGSGANVLTF

clone_size: few
j_call: TRBJ2-3
d_call: -
v_call: TRBV3-1
cdr3_nt: TGTGCCAGCAGCCATATCACAGATACGCAGTATTTT
cdr3_aa: CASSHITDTQYF

clone_size: few
j_call: TRBJ2-3
d_call: -
v_call: TRBV9
cdr3_nt: TGTGCCAGCAGCGTAGGGCAGGGATTCACAGATACGCAGTATTTT
cdr3_aa: CASSVGQGFTDTQYF

clone_size: -
j_call: TRBJ2-7
d_call: -
v_call: TRBV19
cdr3_nt: TGTGCCAGTAGTACGACACTTTTCTACGAGCAGTACTTC
cdr3_aa: CASSTTLFYEQYF

clone_size: few
j_call: TRBJ1-2
d_call: TRBD1
v_call: TRBV4-1
cdr3_nt: TGCGCCAGCAGCCCACGACAGGGGGCGGTCTATGGCTACACCTTC
cdr3_aa: CASSPRQGAVYGYTF

clone_size: few
j_call: TRBJ2-3
d_call: TRBD2
v_call: TRBV12-3/TRBV12-4
cdr3_nt: TGTGCCAGCAGGAGGGCCGGGGGGGATACGCAGTATTTT
cdr3_aa: CASRRAGGDTQYF

clone_size: -
j_call: TRBJ1-3
d_call: -
v_call: TRBV20-1
cdr3_nt: TGCAGTGCTAGATCAATACAGGGTTCGGGAAACACCATATATTTT
cdr3_aa: CSARSIQGSGNTIYF

clone_size: -
j_call: TRBJ1-6
d_call: -
v_call: TRBV5-1
cdr3_nt: TGCGCCAGCAGCTTGGAAGGGGTTAGCGGGAGTTCACCCCTCCACTTT
cdr3_aa: CASSLEGVSGSSPLHF

clone_size: -
j_call: TRBJ2-2
d_call: -
v_call: TRBV7-8
cdr3_nt: TGTGCCAGCAGCGCGCTCCCTAAGATTGCCGGGGAGCTGTTTTTT
cdr3_aa: CASSALPKIAGELFF

clone_size: many
j_call: TRBJ2-5
d_call: TRBD2
v_call: TRBV5-1
cdr3_nt: TGCGCCAGCAGCTTGAGACTAGCGGGCTCGTTTAAAGAGACCCAGTACTTC
cdr3_aa: CASSLRLAGSFKETQYF

clone_size: few
j_call: TRBJ1-2
d_call: -
v_call: TRBV4-2
cdr3_nt: TGTGCCAGCAGCCAAGAGAAACAGTCTAAGTATGGCTACACCTTC
cdr3_aa: CASSQEKQSKYGYTF

clone_size: few
j_call: TRBJ2-4
d_call: -
v_call: TRBV21-1
cdr3_nt: TGTGCCAGCAGCCTCCGACACAGGGGGGAAGCCAAAAACATTCAGTACTTC
cdr3_aa: CASSLRHRGEAKNIQYF

clone_size: -
j_call: TRBJ1-1
d_call: -
v_call: TRBV18
cdr3_nt: TGTGCCAGCTCACCAACGACCGAGGGGCTCGGAGGAGCTTTCTTT
cdr3_aa: CASSPTTEGLGGAFF

clone_size: many
j_call: TRBJ1-1
d_call: TRBD1
v_call: TRBV9
cdr3_nt: TGTGCCAGCAGCGTAGCGGCAGGGGGGAAAGCTTTCTTT
cdr3_aa: CASSVAAGGKAFF

clone_size: few
j_call: TRBJ2-2
d_call: TRBD2
v_call: TRBV9
cdr3_nt: TGTGCCACAGACGGGGAGGGCGGGGAGCTGTTTTTT
cdr3_aa: CATDGEGGELFF

clone_size: -
j_call: TRBJ2-1
d_call: -
v_call: TRBV5-1
cdr3_nt: TGCGCCAGCAGCTGGAGGGGGACCTACAATGAGCAGTTCTTC
cdr3_aa: CASSWRGTYNEQFF

clone_size: few
j_call: TRBJ2-2
d_call: TRBD2
v_call: TRBV7-2
cdr3_nt: TGTGCCAGCTTTGCGGGAGGCGGGCGCACCGGGGAGCTGTTTTTT
cdr3_aa: CASFAGGGRTGELFF